The clone carrying this TCR beta chain was seen many times. The antigen is not known. These data originate in a study of T cells in Graves' hyperthyroidism and ophthalmopathy. Overall study findings and caveats: Ophthalmopathy was separated from stable hyperthyroidism by a 13 V-J model.

The source material, RNA transcripts, was used to amplify TCR beta CDR3 regions. First-round RT-PCR of the TCR CDR3 relied on the HTBI primer set. TCRdb analysed the multiplex PCR reads with MiXCR anew, one entry per CDR3 protein. The sample contains 300,000 to 400,000 distinct CDR3 sequences, 18% of which appear only once. The germline V gene encodes CDR1 WNHNN and CDR2 SYGVQD (reference sequence). The CDR3 is made up of 13 amino acids. V shed 4 bases, J shed 1 base, and the junction held 1 base outside the gene matches. The sequenced material came from blood. The sequence derives from a woman between 50 and 59 years old with Graves' hyperthyroidism. This chain uses TRBV10-1 with TRBJ2-7; 7 nucleotides line up with TRBD1. The CDR3 reads CASSGDRSYEQYF. In DNA form, the CDR3 reads TGCGCCAGCAGTGGGGACAGATCCTACGAGCAGTACTTC.